This T cell receptor (beta chain) was found in a study of T cell responses to AZD1222 COVID-19 vaccine. In its sample, this clone was seen once. Germline V lookup: CDR1 LNHDA, CDR2 SQIVND (reference sequence). The CDR3 has 16 residues. The ends lost 3 bases at V and 2 bases at J; junction bases unmatched: 7. Measured with immunoSEQ multiplex PCR; TCRdb has only the in-frame clones, and not every one. The sample lists 160,000 or so clones, around 92% occurring once. Here the sequenced sample was peripheral blood, taken 28 days after the second AZD1222 dose. This TCR was sampled from an adult who received the AZD1222 COVID-19 vaccine. V and J are TRBV19 and TRBJ1-5; TRBD1 matches 7 bases. The CDR3, as DNA: TGTGCCAGTAGTATTTTTAGCAGGGGGGGCAATCAGCCCCAGCATTTT. Protein: CASSIFSRGGNQPQHF.